Each of the 22 T cell receptor beta chains below was sequenced from the same sample in a study of early T cells in non-severe SARS-CoV-2 infection. TCRdb fed the 5' RACE reads into MiXCR, producing one record per CDR3 protein. This sample has about 26,000 distinct CDR3 sequences, with 4.4% found just once. The sample was whole blood. The receptors here all came from an adult who was a healthcare worker with PCR-confirmed SARS-CoV-2 infection or an uninfected control (not recorded which).

Many counts were recorded for this clonotype. The chain uses TRBV7-2 and TRBJ1-5, with 10 bases identical to TRBD1. With V trimmed by 3 bases and J by 1 base, 9 bases remained unmatched. The germline gives CDR1 SGHTA, CDR2 FQGNSA. CDR3 length equals 18 residues. CDR3 amino acids: CASSFAGQGFWSNQPQHF. CDR3 nucleotide sequence: TGTGCCAGCAGCTTTGCGGGACAGGGGTTTTGGAGCAATCAGCCCCAGCATTTT.

The chain recombines TRBV7-9 with TRBJ2-1; D remains ambiguous. V lost 2 bases and J lost 6, with 5 bases in between. This CDR3 is built from 12 residues. Germline CDR1 is SEHNR and CDR2 is FQNEAQ (reference sequence). In DNA form, the CDR3 reads TGTGCCAGCAGCTTACCCAGCAATGAGCAGTTCTTC. Amino acids: CASSLPSNEQFF. The variable domain in full, completed from reference TRBV7-9 and TRBJ2-1, reads DTGVSQNPRHKITKRGQNVTFRCDPISEHNRLYWYRQTLGQGPEFLTYFQNEAQLEKSRLLSDRFSAERPKGSFSTLEIQRTEQGDSAMYLCASSLPSNEQFFGPGTRLTVL.

Within the sample, this clonotype is medium-sized. The V call is TRBV5-1, the J call TRBJ2-2; unclear D gene. This CDR3 region has 15 residues. Germline V gene lookup returns CDR1 SGHRS and CDR2 YFSETQ. The V end was cut by 4 bases, the J end by 5 bases, with 15 bases between. In nucleotides, the CDR3 is TGCGCCAGCAGCGCGCGTACGATCGATACCGGGGAGCTGTTTTTT. Protein product: CASSARTIDTGELFF.

This clonotype was found many times. The rearrangement joins TRBV20-1 to TRBJ2-7; 7 bases align to TRBD2. The CDR3 spans 14 residues. From germline, CDR1 is DFQATT and CDR2 SNEGSKA (reference sequence). V shed 3 bases, J shed 5 bases, and the junction held 10 bases outside the gene matches. CDR3 nucleotides: TGCAGTGCTAGGAGAGCGGGATTAAAGGACGAGCAGTACTTC. Translating it yields CSARRAGLKDEQYF.

This clonotype has ten or more counts. This chain connects TRBV24-1 to TRBJ2-1; TRBD2 agrees at 11 bases. This CDR3 comprises 16 residues. Trimming removed 5 bases from V and 6 bases from J; junction bases left unmatched: 8. Per germline, CDR1 KGHDR and CDR2 SFDVKD. The CDR3 DNA is TGTGCCACCAGTGCGACCGCTAGCGGGAGGACCAATGAGCAGTTCTTC. This sequence encodes CATSATASGRTNEQFF.

Ten or more counts support this clonotype. The rearrangement links TRBV29-1 to TRBJ2-3, with D uncertain. The ends were cut back, 0 bases at V and 2 bases at J, with 12 bases in the middle. From germline, CDR1 is SQVTM and CDR2 ANQGSEA. The length of the CDR3 is 15 residues. The CDR3 is CSVEEGIGNTDTQYF. The CDR3 nucleotides read TGCAGCGTTGAAGAGGGGATAGGGAACACAGATACGCAGTATTTT.

The table lists this clonotype with many counts. The V and J genes are TRBV20-1 and TRBJ2-1; 15 bases fit TRBD2. After removal of 6 bases from V and 7 bases from J, the junction contained 16 bases not matched to a gene. The CDR3 is made up of 18 amino acids. Germline values: CDR1 DFQATT, CDR2 SNEGSKA (reference sequence). DNA of the CDR3: TGCAGTGCCAAGAGGCCCGGGACTAGCGGGAGGCAGAGGAATGAGCAGTTCTTC. This sequence encodes CSAKRPGTSGRQRNEQFF.

This clonotype was observed at least ten times. The chain combines TRBV4-1 with TRBJ2-1; the D is unclear. The CDR3 has 15 amino acids. The germline V gene encodes CDR1 MGHRA and CDR2 YSYEKL. Trimming left V 0 bases short and J 5 bases short, with 11 bases between. The CDR3 spells CASSQDLIGHNEQFF. The CDR3 DNA sequence: TGCGCCAGCAGCCAAGATCTTATCGGCCACAATGAGCAGTTCTTC.

This clonotype was counted many times. The V call is TRBV12-3 or TRBV12-4, the J call TRBJ2-2, with D possibly called TRBD1 or TRBD2 (5 bases each). There are 16 residues in the CDR3. Trimming took 10 bases from V and 0 from J, leaving 18 bases between them. CDR3 loop: CAIPVVRGANTGELFF. The CDR3 DNA sequence: TGTGCCATCCCGGTTGTAAGGGGAGCGAACACCGGGGAGCTGTTTTTT.

This clonotype showed up many times. Since the CDR3 does not end with the conserved phenylalanine or tryptophan, this likely comes from a read error. The rearrangement joins TRBV9 to TRBJ1-2; D call uncertain. CDR3 length: 16 residues. V was pared by 0 bases and J by 8 bases, with 20 bases between. CDR1 and CDR2 from the germline V gene are SGDLS and YYNGEE. CDR3 nucleotides: TGTGCCAGCAGCGTAGGGGAGACTAGATCTCAAGGGGGCTACACCTCC. Its translation is CASSVGETRSQGGYTS.

This clonotype was detected ten times or more. The rearrangement joins TRBV7-9 to TRBJ2-1, with 9 positions matching TRBD2. There are 14 residues in the CDR3. The germline gives CDR1 SEHNR, CDR2 FQNEAQ (reference sequence). V dropped 5 bases and J dropped 5; count of bases not matched to a gene: 4. This CDR3 reads CASSRTSEHNEQFF. For the CDR3, the DNA is TGTGCCAGCAGCAGGACTAGCGAACACAATGAGCAGTTCTTC.

This clonotype showed up many times. This chain uses TRBV28 with TRBJ2-1; 10 bases map to TRBD2. The CDR3 is 15 residues long. Trimming at V came to 5 bases and at J to 4 bases, leaving 5 bases not matched to a gene. CDR1 is MDHEN, CDR2 SYDVKM, per germline. CDR3 nucleotide sequence: TGTGCCAGCAGTGCTAGCGGGAGATCTTACAATGAGCAGTTCTTC. Its protein product is CASSASGRSYNEQFF.

This clonotype has just a few counts. The chain links TRBV27 to TRBJ2-3; possibly TRBD1 or TRBD2 for D (5 bases each). The V gene's germline CDR1 is MNHEY and CDR2 SMNVEV (reference sequence). This CDR3 is 16 amino acids long. V was clipped by 3 bases and J by 2 bases, with 15 bases between them. Written as DNA, the CDR3 is TGTGCCAGCAGTTTCTGGGGGACGGGGTACACAGATACGCAGTATTTT. Translated, it gives CASSFWGTGYTDTQYF.

There are many counts of this clonotype. The rearrangement links TRBV5-1 to TRBJ2-1; D tentatively fits TRBD1 or TRBD2 (6 bases each). CDR3 length equals 15 residues. V gave up 1 base and J gave up 6 bases, with 14 bases separating them. CDR1 and CDR2 from the germline V gene are SGHRS and YFSETQ. The CDR3 DNA reads TGCGCCAGCAGCTTGTCGGGAGACAGGACCAATGAGCAGTTCTTC. Amino acids: CASSLSGDRTNEQFF. The whole variable domain, remainder taken from reference TRBV5-1 and TRBJ2-1, is KAGVTQTPRYLIKTRGQQVTLSCSPISGHRSVSWYQQTPGQGLQFLFEYFSETQRNKGNFPGRFSGRQFSNSRSEMNVSTLELGDSALYLCASSLSGDRTNEQFFGPGTRLTVL.

This clonotype was counted many times. This sequence joins TRBV27 and TRBJ2-1, with 8 bases aligning to TRBD2. Per the germline V gene, CDR1 is MNHEY and CDR2 is SMNVEV (reference sequence). CDR3 size: 13 residues. J lost 14 bases, V lost 5 bases, and 11 bases had no gene match. The CDR3 DNA reads as TGTGCCAGCAGTATTGTCGCCAGGCGGGGGGAGTTCTTC. Its protein is CASSIVARRGEFF.

Many counts were recorded for this clonotype. The chain is built from TRBV19 and TRBJ2-2; D is ambiguous. V shed 3 bases and J shed 0 bases, with 8 bases lying between them. This CDR3 has 15 residues. Germline V CDR1 and CDR2: LNHDA, SQIVND (reference sequence). The CDR3 sequence is CASSMSPANTGELFF. DNA of the CDR3: TGTGCCAGTAGTATGTCCCCAGCGAACACCGGGGAGCTGTTTTTT.

In its sample, this clonotype was seen many times. The V gene is TRBV7-2, the J gene TRBJ2-5; no definite D call. This CDR3 has 14 amino acids. In germline, CDR1 is SGHTA, CDR2 FQGNSA. Trimming shortened V by 4 bases and J by 3 bases, and 12 bases separated the two germline ends. Here the CDR3 reads CASSSTNLEETQYF. Written as DNA, the CDR3 is TGTGCCAGCAGCTCGACGAATTTGGAAGAGACCCAGTACTTC.

In this sample, this clonotype turned up many times. The V gene is TRBV12-3 or TRBV12-4, the J gene TRBJ2-2; 7 bases align to TRBD1. The ends lost 5 bases at V and 8 bases at J; junction bases unmatched: 8. CDR3 size: 14 residues. The CDR3 region is CASSPGGMKGELFF. DNA for the CDR3: TGTGCCAGCAGTCCAGGGGGTATGAAAGGGGAGCTGTTTTTT.

This clonotype was seen repeatedly, ten times or more. The rearrangement uses TRBV6-5 and TRBJ2-2; D is undetermined. With 6 bases removed from V and 6 bases from J, the gap between germline ends came to 5 bases. Per the germline V gene, CDR1 is MNHEY and CDR2 is SVGAGI. The CDR3 spans 11 residues. DNA for the CDR3: TGTGCCAGCAGGGGGTCCGGGGAGCTGTTTTTT. Translation gives CASRGSGELFF.

This clonotype was recorded many times. This rearrangement joins TRBV19 to TRBJ2-3; 10 positions agree with TRBD2. This CDR3 spans 16 amino acids. Germline V gene sequence: CDR1 LNHDA, CDR2 SQIVND (reference sequence). After removal of 5 bases from V and 4 bases from J, the junction contained 9 bases not matched to a gene. The CDR3 here is CASSPLAGVSSDTQYF. In nucleotides, the CDR3 is TGTGCCAGTAGTCCCCTAGCGGGAGTGTCTTCAGATACGCAGTATTTT.

This clonotype was detected ten times or more. The V gene is TRBV21-1, the J gene TRBJ2-1; the table's D call, TRBD2, has no DNA check behind it. TRBV21-1 is a recognized pseudogene. The CDR3 extends over 16 amino acids. CDR3 DNA sequence: TGTGCCAGCACCCCTTCGCGGGAGGGCCGCACAAGTGAGCAGTTCTTC. It translates to CASTPSREGRTSEQFF.

There are many counts of this clonotype. The genes are TRBV5-8 and TRBJ2-7, with 7 bases aligning to TRBD2. Germline values: CDR1 SGHTS, CDR2 YDEGEE. The CDR3 contains 14 residues. J was trimmed by 3 bases and V by 2 bases; bases with no gene match: 5. For the CDR3, the DNA is TGTGCCAGCAGCTTATGGGCGGGAGACTACGAGCAGTACGTC. Amino acids: CASSLWAGDYEQYV.